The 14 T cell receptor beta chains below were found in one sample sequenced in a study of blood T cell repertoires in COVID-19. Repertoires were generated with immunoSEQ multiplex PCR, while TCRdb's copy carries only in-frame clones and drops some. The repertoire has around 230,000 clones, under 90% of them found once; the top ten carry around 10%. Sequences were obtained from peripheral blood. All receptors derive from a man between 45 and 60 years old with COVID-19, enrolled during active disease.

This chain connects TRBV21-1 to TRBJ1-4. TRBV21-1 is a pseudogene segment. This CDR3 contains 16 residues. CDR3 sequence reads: CASSTTHGATNEKLFF. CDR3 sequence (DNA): TGTGCCAGCAGCACCACGCACGGGGCAACTAATGAAAAACTGTTTTTT.

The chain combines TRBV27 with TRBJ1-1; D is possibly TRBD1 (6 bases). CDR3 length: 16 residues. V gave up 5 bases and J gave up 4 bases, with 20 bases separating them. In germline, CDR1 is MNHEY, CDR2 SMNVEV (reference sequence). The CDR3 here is CASSDRATGPSTEAFF. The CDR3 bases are TGTGCCAGCAGTGATCGAGCCACAGGGCCCAGCACTGAAGCTTTCTTT.

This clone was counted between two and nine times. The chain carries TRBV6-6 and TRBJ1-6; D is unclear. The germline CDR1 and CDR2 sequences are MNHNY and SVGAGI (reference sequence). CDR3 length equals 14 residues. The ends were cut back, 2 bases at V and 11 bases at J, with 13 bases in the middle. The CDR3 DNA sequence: TGTGCCAGCAGTTACGATGGTGTCCGGGCACCCCTCCACTTT. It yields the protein CASSYDGVRAPLHF.

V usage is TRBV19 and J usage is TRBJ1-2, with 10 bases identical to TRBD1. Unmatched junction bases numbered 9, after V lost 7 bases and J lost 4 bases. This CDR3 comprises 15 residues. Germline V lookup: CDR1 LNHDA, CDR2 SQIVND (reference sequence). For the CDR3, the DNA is TGTGCCAGTAACGACAGGGGGCTTGATCCCTATGGCTACACCTTC. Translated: CASNDRGLDPYGYTF.

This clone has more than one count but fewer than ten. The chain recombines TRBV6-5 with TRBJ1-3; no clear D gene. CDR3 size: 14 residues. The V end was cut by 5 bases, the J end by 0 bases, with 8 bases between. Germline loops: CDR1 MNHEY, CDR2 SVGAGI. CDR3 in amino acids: CASSTDYSGNTIYF. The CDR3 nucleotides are TGTGCCAGCAGTACCGACTACTCTGGAAACACCATATATTTT.

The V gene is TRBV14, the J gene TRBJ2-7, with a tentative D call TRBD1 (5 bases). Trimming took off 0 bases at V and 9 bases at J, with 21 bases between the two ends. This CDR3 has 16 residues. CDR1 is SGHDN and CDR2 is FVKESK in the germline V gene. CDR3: CASSQDWSRVVSPQYF. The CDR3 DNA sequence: TGTGCCAGCAGCCAAGATTGGAGCAGGGTAGTATCCCCGCAGTACTTC.

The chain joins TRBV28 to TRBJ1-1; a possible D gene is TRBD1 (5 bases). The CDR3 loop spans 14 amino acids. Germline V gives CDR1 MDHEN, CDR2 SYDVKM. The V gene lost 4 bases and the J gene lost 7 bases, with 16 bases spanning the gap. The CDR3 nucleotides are TGTGCCAGCAGTTGGGGCGGGGGGAATGATGAAGCTTTCTTT. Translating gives CASSWGGGNDEAFF. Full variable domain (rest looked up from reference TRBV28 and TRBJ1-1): DVKVTQSSRYLVKRTGEKVFLECVQDMDHENMFWYRQDPGLGLRLIYFSYDVKMKEKGDIPEGYSVSREKKERFSLILESASTNQTSMYLCASSWGGGNDEAFFGQGTRLTVV.

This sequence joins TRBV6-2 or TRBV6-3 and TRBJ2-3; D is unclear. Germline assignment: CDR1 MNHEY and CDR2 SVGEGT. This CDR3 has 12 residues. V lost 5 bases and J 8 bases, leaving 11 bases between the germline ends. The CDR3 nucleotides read TGTGCCAGCAGTAAGCCGTCGGGTACGCAGTATTTT. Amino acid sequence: CASSKPSGTQYF.

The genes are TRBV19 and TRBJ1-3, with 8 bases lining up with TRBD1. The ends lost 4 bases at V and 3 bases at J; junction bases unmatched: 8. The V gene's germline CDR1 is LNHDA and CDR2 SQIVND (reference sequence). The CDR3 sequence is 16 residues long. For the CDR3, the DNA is TGTGCCAGTAGTACGCCCCAGGGGGCTGGTGGAAACACCATATATTTT. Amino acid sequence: CASSTPQGAGGNTIYF. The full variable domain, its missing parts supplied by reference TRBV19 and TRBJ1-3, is DGGITQSPKYLFRKEGQNVTLSCEQNLNHDAMYWYRQDPGQGLRLIYYSQIVNDFQKGDIAEGYSVSREKKESFPLTVTSAQKNPTAFYLCASSTPQGAGGNTIYFGEGSWLTVV.

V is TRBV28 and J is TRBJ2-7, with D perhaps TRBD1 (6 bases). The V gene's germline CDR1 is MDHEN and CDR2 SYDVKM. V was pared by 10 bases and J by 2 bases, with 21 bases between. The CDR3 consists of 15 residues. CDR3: CATPSRGGAPYEQYF. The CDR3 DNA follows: TGTGCCACCCCTTCGAGAGGGGGAGCTCCCTACGAGCAGTACTTC.

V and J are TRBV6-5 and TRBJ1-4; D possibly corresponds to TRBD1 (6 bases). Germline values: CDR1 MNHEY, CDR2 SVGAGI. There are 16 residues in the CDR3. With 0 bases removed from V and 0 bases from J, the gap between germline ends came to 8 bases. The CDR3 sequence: CASSYSDRPTNEKLFF. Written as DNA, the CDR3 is TGTGCCAGCAGTTACTCTGACAGGCCAACTAATGAAAAACTGTTTTTT.

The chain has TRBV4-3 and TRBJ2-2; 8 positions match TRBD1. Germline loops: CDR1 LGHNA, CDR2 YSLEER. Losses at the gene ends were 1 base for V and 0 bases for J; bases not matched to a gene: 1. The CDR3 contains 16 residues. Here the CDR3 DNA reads TGCGCCAGCAGCCAAGGGGACAGGTCGAACACCGGGGAGCTGTTTTTT. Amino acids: CASSQGDRSNTGELFF.

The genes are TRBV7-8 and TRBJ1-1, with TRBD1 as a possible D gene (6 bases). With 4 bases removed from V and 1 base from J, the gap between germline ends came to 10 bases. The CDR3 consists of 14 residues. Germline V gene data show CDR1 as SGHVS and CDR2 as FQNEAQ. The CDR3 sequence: CASSSGHQNTEAFF. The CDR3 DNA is TGTGCCAGCAGCTCGGGACATCAGAACACTGAAGCTTTCTTT.

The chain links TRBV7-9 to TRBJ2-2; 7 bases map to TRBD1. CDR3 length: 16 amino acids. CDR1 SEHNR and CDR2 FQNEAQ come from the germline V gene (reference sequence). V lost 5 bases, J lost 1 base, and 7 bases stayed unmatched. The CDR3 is CASSPPGQVNTGELFF. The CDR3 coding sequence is TGTGCCAGCAGCCCGCCAGGACAGGTGAACACCGGGGAGCTGTTTTTT.